These T cell receptor beta chains were read from a single sample in a study of T cells in localized non-small cell lung cancer. TCRdb keeps only in-frame clones here, not all; method: immunoSEQ multiplex PCR. The sample records around 91,000 clones, 87% being singletons. The material sequenced was peripheral blood, taken before any cancer treatment. The receptors were sampled from a man aged 40-75 years with stage I squamous cell lung carcinoma. Both conserved end residues are part of each CDR3. Each record gives: J gene, clone size, V gene, D gene, CDR3 DNA, CDR3 protein. The D gene is left open where the match is weak. Clone sizes are given selectively: once, few, many, or a class where the clone is expanded.

J: TRBJ1-2; size: -; V: TRBV27; D: TRBD1; DNA: TGTGCCAGCAGCCCAGGGGGGACGGGGCCAAAGAACTATGGCTACACCTTC; CDR3: CASSPGGTGPKNYGYTF
J: TRBJ1-6; size: -; V: TRBV7-2; D: -; DNA: TGTGCCAGCAGCTTAGCCCGGGGCTCCTATAATTCACCCCTCCACTTT; CDR3: CASSLARGSYNSPLHF
J: TRBJ2-5; size: -; V: TRBV4-2; D: TRBD2; DNA: TGTGCCAGCAGCCAAGCCCTAGCGGGGGGGCCGGAGACCCAGTACTTC; CDR3: CASSQALAGGPETQYF
J: TRBJ2-5; size: once; V: TRBV7-8; D: -; DNA: TGTGCCAGCAGCCTAGGTCTGGGGAACCAAGAGACCCAGTACTTC; CDR3: CASSLGLGNQETQYF
J: TRBJ2-7; size: -; V: TRBV2; D: -; DNA: TGTGCCAGCAGTCTGAGCTCCTACGAGCAGTACTTC; CDR3: CASSLSSYEQYF
J: TRBJ1-1; size: -; V: TRBV28; D: -; DNA: TGTGCCAGCAGTTTCGGGGGCTTGGGGGCTGAAGCTTTCTTT; CDR3: CASSFGGLGAEAFF
J: TRBJ2-7; size: -; V: TRBV6-1; D: -; DNA: TGTGCCAGCAGTGAAGCGGAACAAACATCCTACGAGCAGTACTTC; CDR3: CASSEAEQTSYEQYF
J: TRBJ1-5; size: few; V: TRBV30; D: -; DNA: TGTGCCTGGAGTTTGACGGTTAGCAATCAGCCCCAGCATTTT; CDR3: CAWSLTVSNQPQHF
J: TRBJ2-5; size: -; V: TRBV25-1; D: TRBD1; DNA: TGTGCCAGCAGTCCCAGACAGGGCGTGGGGGAGACCCAGTACTTC; CDR3: CASSPRQGVGETQYF
J: TRBJ1-1; size: -; V: TRBV7-8; D: -; DNA: TGTGCCAGCAGATATATAACACCCGGGAACACTGAAGCTTTCTTT; CDR3: CASRYITPGNTEAFF
J: TRBJ1-1; size: -; V: TRBV9; D: TRBD1; DNA: TGTGCCAGCAGCGTAGAAGGGACAGGGAACACTGAAGCTTTCTTT; CDR3: CASSVEGTGNTEAFF
J: TRBJ1-4; size: once; V: TRBV6-5; D: -; DNA: TGTGCCAGCAGCGGGGAAACTAATGAAAAACTGTTTTTT; CDR3: CASSGETNEKLFF
J: TRBJ1-4; size: -; V: TRBV27; D: TRBD1; DNA: TGTGCCAGCAAAATCACAGGGGACTCTTATGAAAAACTGTTTTTT; CDR3: CASKITGDSYEKLFF
J: TRBJ2-7; size: -; V: TRBV11-2; D: -; DNA: TGTGCCAGCAGCTTAGTGGCGGCTATCTACGAGCAGTACTTC; CDR3: CASSLVAAIYEQYF
J: TRBJ1-4; size: -; V: TRBV9; D: -; DNA: TGTGCCAGCAGCGCATTCCCGGGACGGTCTAATGAAAAACTGTTTTTT; CDR3: CASSAFPGRSNEKLFF
J: TRBJ2-3; size: -; V: TRBV2; D: -; DNA: TGTGCCAGCAGTTCAAGATCGATCTCAGATACGCAGTATTTT; CDR3: CASSSRSISDTQYF
J: TRBJ2-5; size: -; V: TRBV5-1; D: -; DNA: TGCGCCAGCAAGCAGGGGGGCCAGGGGGAGACCCAGTACTTC; CDR3: CASKQGGQGETQYF
J: TRBJ1-4; size: few; V: TRBV10-2; D: -; DNA: TGCGCCAGCAGCGCCGGACTAAGGGCACCAAATGAAAAACTGTTTTTT; CDR3: CASSAGLRAPNEKLFF
J: TRBJ1-2; size: -; V: TRBV18; D: TRBD1; DNA: TGTGCCAGCTCACAGACGGGACAGACCTTTGGAGAGGCTGGCTACACCTTC; CDR3: CASSQTGQTFGEAGYTF